The sequence of this T cell receptor (beta chain) was determined in a study of human T cells and chemical hapten exposure. TCRdb reprocessed the RACE reads with MiXCR, giving one entry per CDR3 protein. Of tens of thousands of distinct CDR3 sequences listed, about 11% were seen once; the top ten hold roughly 2.2%. With 10 bases clipped from V and 4 bases from J, the junction kept 9 bases outside the gene matches. This CDR3 region has 14 residues. CDR1 and CDR2 from the germline V gene are SNHLY and FYNNEI. Time point meaning: patch test 1, 2 weeks after DPC sensitization. As to treatment: therapeutic diphenylcyclopropenone sensitization with weekly scalp DPC.

The V gene is TRBV2, the J gene TRBJ2-3; 9 bases agree with TRBD2. Sequencing used whole blood, obtained in connection with sensitization to the hapten diphenylcyclopropenone (DPC). This TCR derives from a man between 35 and 55 years old with alopecia areata. Some clones in this sample may be carry-over from other donors' samples. The CDR3 coding sequence is TGTGCCACCAGGGAACTAGCGGGCCCAGATACGCAGTATTTT. As protein: CATRELAGPDTQYF. Supplemented by reference TRBV2 and TRBJ2-3, the full variable domain reads EPEVTQTPSHQVTQMGQEVILRCVPISNHLYFYWYRQILGQKVEFLVSFYNNEISEKSEIFDDQFSVERPDGSNFTLKIRSTKLEDSAMYFCATRELAGPDTQYFGPGTRLTVL.